This TCR beta chain was recovered during a study of cytotoxic CD8 clonotypes in ibrutinib-treated CLL. Overall study findings and caveats: Clonality went up at the time of ibrutinib response, stayed stable in sustained remission, and later dropped back toward its baseline level at progression. The study found public clonotypes uncommon, contracting or stable on treatment.

The protocol was immunoSEQ multiplex PCR, while the TCRdb copy is restricted to in-frame clones and leaves out a portion. The data contain about 130,000 clones, 79% of them seen just once; the ten biggest clones take up 9.5% to 15%. Roughly 2 micrograms of genomic DNA (from cryopreserved PBMCs) were used for TCR beta libraries. This CDR3 is built from 12 residues. V was cut by 9 bases and J by 2 bases, with 11 bases left in between. In germline, CDR1 is MNHNS, CDR2 SASEGT. As concerns this clone: Its antigen remains unknown.

The source was PBMCs, collected after 12 months of ibrutinib treatment. The genes are TRBV6-1 and TRBJ2-7; D may be TRBD1 (6 bases). This sequence was found in a human donor with chronic lymphocytic leukemia. CDR3 sequence reads: CASWTETYEQYF. The CDR3 DNA is TGTGCCAGTTGGACAGAAACCTACGAGCAGTACTTC.